A selection of T cell receptor beta chains follows, all from one sample in a study of cytomegalovirus exposure and HLA in healthy donors. The repertoire was sequenced with immunoSEQ multiplex PCR; TCRdb's copy has only in-frame clones and lacks some. The data contain 90,000 to 150,000 clones, roughly 14% of them singletons. Material for sequencing was PBMCs. Receptors were obtained from a woman aged 18-29 years in good health and CMV-seronegative. The conserved cysteine and the conserved F or W are not part of the CDR3 here. A D gene is named only where the DNA matches it firmly.

TRBV19 | TRBD1 | ASTPGQGARNQPQH
TRBV5-4 | TRBD1 | ASSSQRDRGGEKLF
TRBV30 | TRBD2 | AGRNWQRVLAGPYNEQF
TRBV18 | - | ASSPVSTADTQY
TRBV6-5 | TRBD1 | ASSYTILGTDNEQF
TRBV28 | TRBD2 | ASSSLTGTSGGTDTQY
TRBV4-3 | TRBD1 | ASSQDRDSYNSPLH
TRBV28 | TRBD2 | ASRRTSGALETQY
TRBV19 | TRBD2 | ASSILAGETGELF
TRBV2 | TRBD2 | ASSLQRGYNEQF
TRBV7-8 | TRBD2 | ASSPSSGVNTQY
TRBV30 | - | AWNPPGVEAF
TRBV28 | - | ASSLLGGGYGYT
TRBV5-6 | TRBD1 | ASSRDRVIAYEQY
TRBV9 | TRBD2 | ASSLGLAGSVGELF
TRBV5-1 | TRBD1 | ASSLRFPGQSGTEAF
TRBV30 | TRBD2 | AWSAGLAVSTRNEQF
TRBV5-1 | - | ASSQGETQY
TRBV2 | - | ASNRAGASNEQF
TRBV10-2 | TRBD1 | ASRTDRGQDTQY
TRBV7-9 | - | ASSLGLATANYGYT
TRBV5-6 | TRBD1 | ASSPTGTGDEKLF
TRBV2 | TRBD2 | ASSEPRAGGQQY
TRBV6-5 | TRBD2 | ASSGLAGGPIKQF
TRBV11-2 | TRBD2 | ASSFFLAGGRDTQY
TRBV2 | - | ASSDLRGRGNTEAF
TRBV5-1 | TRBD1 | ASSPQTGGTEAF
TRBV10-1 | - | ASLQASKGETQY
TRBV30 | TRBD1 | AWRTGNNSPLH
TRBV2 | - | ASSRRLDFGGGEY
TRBV6-1 | - | ASSVSTKQRPNEQF
TRBV5-1 | - | ASSQQGTKEETQY
TRBV6-5 | - | ASSLRLGSYEQY
TRBV2 | - | ASRRDTGRVRGEQY
TRBV2 | - | ASRKAGTDNQPQH
TRBV7-9 | TRBD2 | ASSLGGTSVNTQY
TRBV4-1 | - | ASSQGSSYEQY
TRBV9 | - | ASSALGASTEAF
TRBV28 | - | ASSREPEGYEQY
TRBV27 | - | ASRSGGHLYEQY
TRBV10-3 | - | AISDERSGGGAYQPQH
TRBV5-6 | - | ASSLVAGNTEAF
TRBV28 | TRBD1 | ASSPTDRGGGEAF
TRBV10-2 | - | ASSERGKGEQF